The rows below give T cell receptor beta chains drawn from one sample of a study of blood T cell repertoires in COVID-19. Libraries were prepared by immunoSEQ multiplex PCR; TCRdb keeps only in-frame clonotypes and omits some of them. The data show 350,000 to 400,000 clones, with roughly 84% seen just once and 2.5% to 3% held by the top ten. Sequenced: PBMCs or T cells enriched from blood (not recorded which). All receptors derive from a woman in her twenties or thirties who had recovered from COVID-19. Both conserved end residues are part of each CDR3. The D gene is left open where the match is weak. Rows give clone size only sometimes, using once, few, many, or a class for an expanded clone.

- TRBJ1-5 - TRBV19 TGTGCCAGTAGTATCCTTCGGGGATATAATCAGCCCCAGCATTTT CASSILRGYNQPQHF
- TRBJ1-5 - TRBV7-2 TGTGCCAGCAGCTTACGGGTTACTGAGGCTCAGCCCCAGCATTTT CASSLRVTEAQPQHF
- TRBJ2-5 once TRBV7-9 TGTGCCAGCAGCGGAGGGACAGCCTTCGCGGAGACCCAGTACTTC CASSGGTAFAETQYF
TRBD1 TRBJ1-4 - TRBV19 TGTGCCAGTGCAAGATTCGGGACAGATAATGAAAAACTGTTTTTT CASARFGTDNEKLFF
- TRBJ1-3 - TRBV14 TGTGCCAGCAGCCAACCGGACAGTGGAAACACCATATATTTT CASSQPDSGNTIYF
- TRBJ2-5 few TRBV2 TGTGCCAGCAGTGAAGGAGTCTATCAAGAGACCCAGTACTTC CASSEGVYQETQYF
TRBD2 TRBJ2-3 few TRBV15 TGTGCCACCAGCAGGGGGACTAGCATTATCACAGATACGCAGTATTTT CATSRGTSIITDTQYF
TRBD1 TRBJ2-2 - TRBV4-1 TGCGCCAGCAGCATTGCGGACAGGGGAGAGCTGTTTTTT CASSIADRGELFF
- TRBJ2-2 - TRBV7-2 TGTGCCAGCGGAGACACCGGGGAGCTGTTTTTT CASGDTGELFF
TRBD1 TRBJ2-1 - TRBV27 TGTGCCAGCAGTTTAGTCCCGGGCAGGGGGCCTGAGCAGTTCTTC CASSLVPGRGPEQFF
- TRBJ2-3 - TRBV27 TGTGCCAGCAGGATAGGGGGCACAGATACGCAGTATTTT CASRIGGTDTQYF